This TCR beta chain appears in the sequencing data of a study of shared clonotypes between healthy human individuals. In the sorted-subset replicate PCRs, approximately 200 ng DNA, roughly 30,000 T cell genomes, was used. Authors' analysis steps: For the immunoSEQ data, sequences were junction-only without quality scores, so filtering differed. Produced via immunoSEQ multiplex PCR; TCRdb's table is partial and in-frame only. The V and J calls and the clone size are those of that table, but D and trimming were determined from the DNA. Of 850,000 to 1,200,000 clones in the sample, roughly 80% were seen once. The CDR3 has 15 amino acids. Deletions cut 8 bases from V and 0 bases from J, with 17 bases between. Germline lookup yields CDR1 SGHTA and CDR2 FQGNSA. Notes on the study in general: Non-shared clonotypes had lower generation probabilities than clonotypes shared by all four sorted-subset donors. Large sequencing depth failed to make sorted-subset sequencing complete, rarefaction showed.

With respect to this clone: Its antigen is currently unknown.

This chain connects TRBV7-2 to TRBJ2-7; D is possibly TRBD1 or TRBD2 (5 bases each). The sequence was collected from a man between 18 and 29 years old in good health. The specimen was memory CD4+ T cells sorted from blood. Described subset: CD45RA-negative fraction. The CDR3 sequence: CASSAWTGTSYEQYF. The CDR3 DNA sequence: TGTGCCAGCTCAGCTTGGACGGGGACCTCCTACGAGCAGTACTTC.